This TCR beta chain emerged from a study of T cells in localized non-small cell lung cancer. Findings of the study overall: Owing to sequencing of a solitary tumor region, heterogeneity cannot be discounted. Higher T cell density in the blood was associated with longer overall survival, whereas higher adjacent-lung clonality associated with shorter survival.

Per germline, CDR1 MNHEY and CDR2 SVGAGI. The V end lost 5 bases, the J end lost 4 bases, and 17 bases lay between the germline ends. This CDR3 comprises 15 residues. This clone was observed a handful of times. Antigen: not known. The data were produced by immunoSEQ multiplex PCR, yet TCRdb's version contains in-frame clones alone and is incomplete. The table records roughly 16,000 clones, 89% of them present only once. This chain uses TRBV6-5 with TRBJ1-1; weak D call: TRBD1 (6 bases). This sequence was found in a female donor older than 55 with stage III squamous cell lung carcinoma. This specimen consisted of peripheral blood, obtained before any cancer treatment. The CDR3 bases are TGTGCCAGCAGTCGGACAGTCGATTCTGGCACTGAAGCTTTCTTT. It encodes CASSRTVDSGTEAFF.